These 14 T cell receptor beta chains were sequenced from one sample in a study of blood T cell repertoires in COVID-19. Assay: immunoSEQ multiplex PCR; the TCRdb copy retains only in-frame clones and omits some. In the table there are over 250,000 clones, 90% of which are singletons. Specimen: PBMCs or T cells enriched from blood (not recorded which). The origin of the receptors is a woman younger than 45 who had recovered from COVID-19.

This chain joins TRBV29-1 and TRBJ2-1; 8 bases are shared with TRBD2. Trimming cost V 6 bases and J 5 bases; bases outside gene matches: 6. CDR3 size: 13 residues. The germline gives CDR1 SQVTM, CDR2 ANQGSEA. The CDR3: CSVGRGPHNEQFF. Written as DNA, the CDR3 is TGCAGCGTCGGGAGGGGACCGCACAATGAGCAGTTCTTC.

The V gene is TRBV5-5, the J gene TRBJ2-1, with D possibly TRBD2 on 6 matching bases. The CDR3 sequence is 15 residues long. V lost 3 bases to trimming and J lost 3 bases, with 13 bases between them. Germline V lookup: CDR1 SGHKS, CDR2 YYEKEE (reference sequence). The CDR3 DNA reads TGTGCCAGCAGCTCGGGACTGCTGAGCTACAATGAGCAGTTCTTC. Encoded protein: CASSSGLLSYNEQFF.

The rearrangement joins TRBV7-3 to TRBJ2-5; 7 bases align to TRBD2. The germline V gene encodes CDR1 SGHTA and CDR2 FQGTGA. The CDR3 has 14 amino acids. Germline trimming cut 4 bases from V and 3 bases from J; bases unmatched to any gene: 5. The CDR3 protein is CASSSLAGEETQYF. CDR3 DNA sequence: TGTGCCAGCAGCTCCTTAGCGGGCGAAGAGACCCAGTACTTC.

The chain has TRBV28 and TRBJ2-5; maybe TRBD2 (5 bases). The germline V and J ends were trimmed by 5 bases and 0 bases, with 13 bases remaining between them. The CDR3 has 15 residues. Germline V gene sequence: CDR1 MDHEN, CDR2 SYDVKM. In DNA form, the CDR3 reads TGTGCCAGCAGTCCACCACTAGGGTACCAAGAGACCCAGTACTTC. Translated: CASSPPLGYQETQYF.

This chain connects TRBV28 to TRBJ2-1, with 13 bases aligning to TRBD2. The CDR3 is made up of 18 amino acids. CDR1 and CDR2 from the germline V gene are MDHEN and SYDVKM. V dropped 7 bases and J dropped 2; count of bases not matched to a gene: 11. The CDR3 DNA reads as TGTGCCAGCAACCGAGGACTAGCGGGAGACAAGACCTACAATGAGCAGTTCTTC. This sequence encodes CASNRGLAGDKTYNEQFF.

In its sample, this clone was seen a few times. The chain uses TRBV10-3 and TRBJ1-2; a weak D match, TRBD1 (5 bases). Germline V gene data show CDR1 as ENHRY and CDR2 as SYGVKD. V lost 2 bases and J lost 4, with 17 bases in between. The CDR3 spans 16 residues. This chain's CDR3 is CAISETLGTDPYGYTF. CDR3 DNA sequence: TGTGCCATCAGTGAGACACTCGGGACTGATCCCTATGGCTACACCTTC.

CDR3 DNA: TGTGCCTGGCTTCATCAGGGTACTGGCTACACCTTC. It yields the protein CAWLHQGTGYTF. The chain links TRBV30 to TRBJ1-2; D might be TRBD1 (5 bases). The CDR3 covers 12 residues. V lost 5 bases, J lost 7 bases, and 14 bases lay in between. Germline loops: CDR1 GTSNPN, CDR2 SVGIG (reference sequence).

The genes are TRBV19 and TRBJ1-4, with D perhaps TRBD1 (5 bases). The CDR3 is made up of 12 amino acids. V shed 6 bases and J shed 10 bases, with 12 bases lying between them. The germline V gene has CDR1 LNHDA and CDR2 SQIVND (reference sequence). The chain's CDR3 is CASSDSWGKLFF. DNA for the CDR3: TGTGCCAGTAGCGACAGCTGGGGAAAACTGTTTTTT.

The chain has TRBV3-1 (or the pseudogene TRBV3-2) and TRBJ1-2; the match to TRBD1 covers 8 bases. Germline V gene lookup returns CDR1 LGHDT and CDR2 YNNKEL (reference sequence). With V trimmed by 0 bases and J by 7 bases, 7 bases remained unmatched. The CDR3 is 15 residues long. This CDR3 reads CASSQDLQGARGYTF. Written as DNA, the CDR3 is TGTGCCAGCAGCCAAGATCTCCAGGGGGCGCGTGGCTACACCTTC.

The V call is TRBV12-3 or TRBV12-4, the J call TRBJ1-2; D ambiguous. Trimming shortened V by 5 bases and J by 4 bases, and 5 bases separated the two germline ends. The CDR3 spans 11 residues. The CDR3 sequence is CASSNGYGYTF. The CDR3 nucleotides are TGTGCCAGCAGTAACGGCTATGGCTACACCTTC.

CDR3 region: CASQGILAPNSNQPQHF. In DNA, the CDR3 is TGTGCCAGTCAGGGAATTTTGGCTCCAAATAGCAATCAGCCCCAGCATTTT. The V and J genes are TRBV2 and TRBJ1-5; tentative D call: TRBD1 (5 bases). The V end was cut by 9 bases, the J end by 0 bases, with 21 bases between. The germline V gene has CDR1 SNHLY and CDR2 FYNNEI. This CDR3 has 17 residues. Full variable domain (rest looked up from reference TRBV2 and TRBJ1-5): EPEVTQTPSHQVTQMGQEVILRCVPISNHLYFYWYRQILGQKVEFLVSFYNNEISEKSEIFDDQFSVERPDGSNFTLKIRSTKLEDSAMYFCASQGILAPNSNQPQHFGDGTRLSIL.

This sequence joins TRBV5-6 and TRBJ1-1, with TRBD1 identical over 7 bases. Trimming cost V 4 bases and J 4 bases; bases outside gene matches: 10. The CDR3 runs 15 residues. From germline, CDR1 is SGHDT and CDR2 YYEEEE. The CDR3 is CASSVRQGWSTEAFF. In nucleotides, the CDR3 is TGTGCCAGCAGCGTTAGACAGGGATGGTCCACTGAAGCTTTCTTT.

The DNA for the CDR3 is TGCGCCAGCAGCCAAGCGGCTAGCGGGACAGCAGATACGCAGTATTTT. Protein sequence: CASSQAASGTADTQYF. The chain recombines TRBV4-1 with TRBJ2-3; 9 bases are shared with TRBD2. Per germline, CDR1 MGHRA and CDR2 YSYEKL. The CDR3 spans 16 residues. The V segment lost 1 base and the J segment 4 bases; nucleotides outside the gene matches: 6.

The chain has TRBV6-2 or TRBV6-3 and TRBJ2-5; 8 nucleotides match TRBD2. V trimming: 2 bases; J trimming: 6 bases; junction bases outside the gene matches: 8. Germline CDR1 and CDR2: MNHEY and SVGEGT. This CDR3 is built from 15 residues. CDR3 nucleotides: TGTGCCAGCAGTTACGGAAGCGGGAGACTGAAGACCCAGTACTTC. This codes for CASSYGSGRLKTQYF.